Shown below are 31 T cell receptor beta chains from a single sample sequenced in a study of OX40 agonist ivuxolimab in advanced cancers. Produced via immunoSEQ multiplex PCR; TCRdb's table is partial and in-frame only. This table holds 12,000 to 15,000 clones, 70% to 75% found once. The sample in question was CD4+ or CD8+ T cells sorted from blood, obtained in a trial of the OX40 agonist ivuxolimab. The receptors were sampled from an adult with an advanced solid tumor such as melanoma, head and neck, liver or kidney cancer.

This clone turned up a few times. Compared with germline, one end of the junction differs, possibly owing to a read error. The V and J genes are TRBV29-1 and TRBJ1-1; maybe TRBD1 (5 bases). The CDR3 is 12 amino acids. The germline CDR1 and CDR2 sequences are SQVTM and ANQGSEA. CDR3 protein: CSVEGPRVSAFF. CDR3 nucleotides: TGCAGCGTCGAAGGACCCAGGGTTTCAGCTTTCTTT.

The chain employs TRBV11-1 and TRBJ1-1; D unclear. Trimming shortened V by 3 bases and J by 3 bases, and 5 bases separated the two germline ends. The CDR3 contains 12 residues. Germline V gene sequence: CDR1 SGHAT, CDR2 FQDESV (reference sequence). This chain's CDR3 is CASSFVDTEAFF. Here the CDR3 DNA reads TGTGCCAGCAGCTTCGTAGACACTGAAGCTTTCTTT.

The V and J genes are TRBV5-4 and TRBJ2-3; 11 bases are shared with TRBD1. Germline V gene data show CDR1 as SGHNT and CDR2 as YYREEE (reference sequence). With V trimmed by 3 bases and J by 1 base, 4 bases remained unmatched. The CDR3 loop spans 16 amino acids. The CDR3 protein is CASSSEDRGRTDTQYF. CDR3 DNA sequence: TGTGCCAGCAGCTCCGAGGACAGGGGGCGCACAGATACGCAGTATTTT. The entire variable domain, with the rest obtained from reference TRBV5-4 and TRBJ2-3, is as follows: ETGVTQSPTHLIKTRGQQVTLRCSSQSGHNTVSWYQQALGQGPQFIFQYYREEENGRGNFPPRFSGLQFPNYSSELNVNALELDDSALYLCASSSEDRGRTDTQYFGPGTRLTVL.

The chain recombines TRBV2 with TRBJ2-7; D call uncertain. The length of the CDR3 is 14 residues. V was cut by 2 bases and J by 2 bases, with 10 bases left in between. The germline V gene has CDR1 SNHLY and CDR2 FYNNEI. CDR3 DNA sequence: TGTGCCAGCAGTGAATTCGCCGGACCCTACGAGCAGTACTTC. It specifies CASSEFAGPYEQYF.

The rearrangement links TRBV6-5 to TRBJ1-1; 10 bases are shared with TRBD1. The CDR3 spans 16 residues. The germline V gene encodes CDR1 MNHEY and CDR2 SVGAGI. V was pared by 4 bases and J by 6 bases, with 11 bases of the junction left unmatched. In nucleotides, the CDR3 is TGTGCCAGCAGTTCCCGGGACAGGGGCAGAAGGGCTGAAGCTTTCTTT. Translated: CASSSRDRGRRAEAFF.

This clone was seen a few times. J is TRBJ2-5 and V is TRBV7-9; the D is unclear. From germline, CDR1 is SEHNR and CDR2 FQNEAQ (reference sequence). The CDR3 is 16 amino acids. Trimming left V 2 bases short and J 2 bases short, with 15 bases between. This CDR3 is CASSLSPGVSQETQYF. In DNA form, the CDR3 reads TGTGCCAGCAGCTTATCACCTGGGGTTAGTCAAGAGACCCAGTACTTC.

This clone was detected once. The chain recombines TRBV30 with TRBJ1-2; D is ambiguous. Trimming left V 3 bases short and J 2 bases short, with 10 bases between. CDR1 GTSNPN and CDR2 SVGIG come from the germline V gene (reference sequence). The CDR3 runs to 13 residues. The CDR3 DNA follows: TGTGCCTGGAGATCGCCGGCAAACTATGGCTACACCTTC. Encoded protein: CAWRSPANYGYTF.

The chain couples TRBV7-3 to TRBJ2-3, with D perhaps TRBD2 (5 bases). V was cut by 5 bases and J by 3 bases, with 12 bases left in between. CDR1 is SGHTA, CDR2 FQGTGA, per germline. CDR3 size: 14 residues. CDR3 coding DNA: TGTGCCAGCAGCATACCTAGCAGAACAGATACGCAGTATTTT. Residues: CASSIPSRTDTQYF.

This chain joins TRBV29-1 and TRBJ1-1; D is possibly TRBD1 (5 bases). The CDR3 is 14 amino acids. The germline gives CDR1 SQVTM, CDR2 ANQGSEA. Trimming took off 1 base at V and 3 bases at J, with 12 bases between the two ends. CDR3 sequence reads: CSVEGGEGDTEAFF. In nucleotides, the CDR3 is TGCAGCGTTGAAGGAGGGGAGGGCGACACTGAAGCTTTCTTT. The full variable domain, with the rest looked up from reference TRBV29-1 and TRBJ1-1, is SAVISQKPSRDICQRGTSLTIQCQVDSQVTMMFWYRQQPGQSLTLIATANQGSEATYESGFVIDKFPISRPNLTFSTLTVSNMSPEDSSIYLCSVEGGEGDTEAFFGQGTRLTVV.

The chain employs TRBV11-2 and TRBJ2-3; 8 nucleotides agree with TRBD2. Losses at the gene ends were 0 bases for V and 1 base for J; bases not matched to a gene: 3. The CDR3 totals 16 residues. Looked up from germline, CDR1 is SGHAT and CDR2 is FQNNGV. This CDR3 is CASSLDGAGGTDTQYF. The CDR3 bases are TGTGCCAGCAGCTTAGATGGAGCGGGGGGCACAGATACGCAGTATTTT. Drawing the rest from reference TRBV11-2 and TRBJ2-3, the complete variable domain is EAGVAQSPRYKIIEKRQSVAFWCNPISGHATLYWYQQILGQGPKLLIQFQNNGVVDDSQLPKDRFSAERLKGVDSTLKIQPAKLEDSAVYLCASSLDGAGGTDTQYFGPGTRLTVL.

This clone was seen only once. The gene calls are TRBV29-1 and TRBJ2-7, with a tentative D call TRBD2 (7 bases). This CDR3 has 15 residues. Germline CDR1 SQVTM, CDR2 ANQGSEA. V lost 6 bases, J lost 0 bases, and 18 bases lay in between. CDR3 residues: CSVQGKGGSSYEQYF. DNA for the CDR3: TGCAGCGTCCAAGGGAAGGGGGGGAGCTCCTACGAGCAGTACTTC.

V is TRBV5-1 and J is TRBJ2-5; 9 bases are a match to TRBD2. V trimming: 0 bases; J trimming: 4 bases; junction bases outside the gene matches: 19. Germline V gene sequence: CDR1 SGHRS, CDR2 YFSETQ. The CDR3 has 20 amino acids. In nucleotides, the CDR3 is TGCGCCAGCAGCTTGGTTCCACCATTAGCGGGAGAGAGTCTGGGAGAGACCCAGTACTTC. This translates into CASSLVPPLAGESLGETQYF.

This chain links TRBV11-2 with TRBJ2-7, with 8 nucleotides matching TRBD1. Germline V gene lookup returns CDR1 SGHAT and CDR2 FQNNGV. CDR3 length equals 14 residues. V lost 3 bases, J lost 6 bases, and 7 bases stayed unmatched. CDR3 bases: TGTGCCAGCAGCTTTGGGACAGGCCACTTCGAGCAGTACTTC. It specifies CASSFGTGHFEQYF.

The chain joins TRBV14 to TRBJ2-7, with 12 bases aligning to TRBD1. The V gene end was trimmed by 3 bases and the J gene end by 4 bases; junction bases not matched to a gene: 1. The CDR3 is 14 residues long. Germline CDR1 and CDR2: SGHDN and FVKESK. The CDR3 region has the DNA TGTGCCAGCAGCCAGGGACAGGGGGCTTACGAGCAGTACTTC. Translated: CASSQGQGAYEQYF.

This clone was seen once. The chain is built from TRBV27 and TRBJ1-6; 7 nucleotides match TRBD1. Germline loops: CDR1 MNHEY, CDR2 SMNVEV (reference sequence). Unmatched junction bases numbered 7, after V lost 3 bases and J lost 5 bases. CDR3 length: 16 residues. The CDR3 sequence is CASSLPTQGNNSPLHF. DNA of the CDR3: TGTGCCAGCAGTTTGCCTACACAGGGGAATAATTCACCCCTCCACTTT.

This rearrangement joins TRBV27 to TRBJ2-5, with TRBD2 identical over 7 bases. Germline loops: CDR1 MNHEY, CDR2 SMNVEV (reference sequence). The ends lost 3 bases at V and 11 bases at J; junction bases unmatched: 12. This CDR3 spans 14 amino acids. CDR3 region: CASSFGGGPREQYF. CDR3 coding DNA: TGTGCCAGCAGTTTTGGGGGAGGGCCAAGGGAGCAGTACTTC.

The chain carries TRBV19 and TRBJ2-7; TRBD1 matches 12 bases. V lost 6 bases, J lost 4 bases, and 7 bases stayed unmatched. CDR1 LNHDA and CDR2 SQIVND come from the germline V gene (reference sequence). The CDR3 is made up of 15 amino acids. CDR3 residues: CASSPGQGAAYEQYF. CDR3 nucleotides: TGTGCCAGTAGCCCGGGACAGGGGGCAGCTTACGAGCAGTACTTC.

As concerns this clone: At one of its ends the junction is not consistent with the germline gene, which may arise from a read error. This rearrangement joins TRBV28 to TRBJ2-7; D not resolved. The CDR3 contains 12 residues. Germline lookup yields CDR1 MDHEN and CDR2 SYDVKM. CDR3 sequence: CASSLGSSEQYF. As DNA, the CDR3 is TGTGCCAGCAGCCTTGGGTCCTCCGAGCAGTACTTC.

This clone has only a few counts. The chain recombines TRBV7-9 with TRBJ1-2, with D possibly being TRBD1 (5 bases). Germline V CDR1 and CDR2: SEHNR, FQNEAQ (reference sequence). This CDR3 region has 15 residues. Trimming pared 5 bases from V and 1 base from J, leaving 14 bases between. CDR3 nucleotide sequence: TGTGCCAGCAGCCTCACCGGGACCTTTAACTATGGCTACACCTTC. It codes for CASSLTGTFNYGYTF.

This clone was observed a handful of times. The rearrangement joins TRBV27 to TRBJ1-5, with 9 bases aligning to TRBD1. From germline, CDR1 is MNHEY and CDR2 SMNVEV (reference sequence). This CDR3 has 14 amino acids. Trimming removed 8 bases from V and 3 bases from J; junction bases left unmatched: 5. The CDR3 DNA reads as TGTGCCAGCCAACAGGGGGCGGACAATCAGCCCCAGCATTTT. Protein product: CASQQGADNQPQHF.

By its share, this clone is medium-sized. The J gene is TRBJ2-1, the V gene TRBV4-3; TRBD1 or TRBD2 may be the D gene (5 bases each). The CDR3 spans 18 residues. The V end was cut by 0 bases, the J end by 4 bases, with 19 bases between. Germline assignment: CDR1 LGHNA and CDR2 YSLEER. CDR3 nucleotide sequence: TGCGCCAGCAGCCAAGACAGGGTAATGGGGAGTTCTTACAATGAGCAGTTCTTC. Its translation is CASSQDRVMGSSYNEQFF.

This clone was counted between two and nine times. The genes are TRBV5-6 and TRBJ1-1, with D tentatively TRBD1 (5 bases). Trimming shortened V by 6 bases and J by 4 bases, and 13 bases separated the two germline ends. Germline values: CDR1 SGHDT, CDR2 YYEEEE. The CDR3 is made up of 13 amino acids. CDR3 DNA sequence: TGTGCCAGCACCTCTCCCGGGGGCACTGAAGCTTTCTTT. Translating gives CASTSPGGTEAFF.

This clone has just one count. The chain recombines TRBV2 with TRBJ2-3; 8 bases fit TRBD2. CDR1 and CDR2 from the germline V gene are SNHLY and FYNNEI. V trimming: 3 bases; J trimming: 4 bases; junction bases outside the gene matches: 3. CDR3 length: 14 amino acids. CDR3 DNA: TGTGCCAGCAGTGATATAGCGGGGTCAGATACGCAGTATTTT. The encoded protein is CASSDIAGSDTQYF.

The gene calls are TRBV28 and TRBJ2-1; TRBD1 matches 9 bases. The germline gives CDR1 MDHEN, CDR2 SYDVKM. Trimming at V came to 3 bases and at J to 4 bases, leaving 7 bases not matched to a gene. The CDR3 is 16 residues long. The CDR3 bases are TGTGCCAGCAGTTTGGAGGACAGGGGACATTACAATGAGCAGTTCTTC. Its translation: CASSLEDRGHYNEQFF.

The chain has TRBV7-8 and TRBJ2-3; 12 positions agree with TRBD2. V was clipped by 3 bases and J by 3 bases; unmatched bases: 4. The CDR3 totals 16 residues. Germline V gene sequence: CDR1 SGHVS, CDR2 FQNEAQ. Here the CDR3 reads CASSFLAGGGTDTQYF. As DNA, the CDR3 is TGTGCCAGCAGCTTTCTAGCGGGAGGGGGAACAGATACGCAGTATTTT.

This clone was observed a few times. The chain combines TRBV7-9 with TRBJ1-4, with 7 bases lining up with TRBD1. The germline CDR1 and CDR2 sequences are SEHNR and FQNEAQ (reference sequence). The CDR3 runs to 12 residues. V lost 1 base to trimming and J lost 16 bases; unmatched junction nucleotides: 6. The CDR3 loop reads CASSLGDSRPFF. The DNA of the CDR3 is TGTGCCAGCAGCTTAGGGGACAGTAGGCCGTTTTTT.

The V call is TRBV5-8, the J call TRBJ2-1; D unresolved. V was pared by 4 bases and J by 4 bases, with 24 bases between. Germline V gene data show CDR1 as SGHTS and CDR2 as YDEGEE. The CDR3 covers 18 residues. In DNA, the CDR3 is TGTGCCAGCAGCGGTGCTTATTGGGGAATACCCCAATACAATGAGCAGTTCTTC. Amino acids: CASSGAYWGIPQYNEQFF.

The chain carries TRBV6-5 and TRBJ1-1; a weak D match, TRBD1 (6 bases). The CDR3 is 15 residues long. With 8 bases removed from V and 5 bases from J, the gap between germline ends came to 21 bases. The germline V gene has CDR1 MNHEY and CDR2 SVGAGI. CDR3 sequence reads: CASAVYPEGGTEAFF. Here the CDR3 DNA reads TGTGCCAGCGCAGTTTATCCGGAGGGGGGTACTGAAGCTTTCTTT.

The CDR3 sequence: CASSNRTNQPQHF. CDR3 DNA sequence: TGTGCCAGCAGTAACAGAACTAATCAGCCCCAGCATTTT. The genes are TRBV27 and TRBJ1-5, with D unclear. The CDR3 spans 13 residues. In germline, CDR1 is MNHEY, CDR2 SMNVEV (reference sequence). With 5 bases removed from V and 4 bases from J, the gap between germline ends came to 9 bases.

The chain links TRBV27 to TRBJ2-5; D is possibly TRBD1 or TRBD2 (6 bases each). This CDR3 is built from 18 residues. The V gene lost 4 bases and the J gene lost 5 bases, with 26 bases spanning the gap. Germline lookup yields CDR1 MNHEY and CDR2 SMNVEV (reference sequence). The CDR3 nucleotides are TGTGCCAGCAGTTCCCAAGGGGGGACAAGATCTGGTTTGGAGACCCAGTACTTC. This encodes CASSSQGGTRSGLETQYF.

V is TRBV5-6 and J is TRBJ1-1, with D uncertain. This CDR3 spans 11 amino acids. The V end lost 0 bases, the J end lost 8 bases, and 5 bases lay between the germline ends. Germline CDR1 and CDR2: SGHDT and YYEEEE. The CDR3: CASSLGQEAFF. In DNA, the CDR3 is TGTGCCAGCAGCTTGGGGCAGGAAGCTTTCTTT.